Shown below are 11 T cell receptor beta chains from a single sample sequenced in a study of blood T cell repertoires in COVID-19 (dated by TCRdb to the early 2020s). The library was obtained by the immunoSEQ multiplex PCR assay. Held by TCRdb, this immuneACCESS table contains in-frame sequences only and omits some clones. Under half of the omission traces to an unresolved V gene where checked; the cause of the rest is unknown. This sample gives about 68,000 clones in total; 90% to 95% of them show up just once. Roughly 7.3% of the sample rests with the top ten. The sequencing input was peripheral blood. These receptors all come from a man aged 35 to 55 with COVID-19, enrolled during active disease.

This rearrangement joins TRBV30 to TRBJ1-5, with TRBD1 as a possible D gene (5 bases). CDR1 is GTSNPN and CDR2 is SVGIG in the germline V gene (reference sequence). V lost 0 bases and J 7 bases, leaving 13 bases between the germline ends. The CDR3 is 14 residues long. This CDR3 reads CAWSVDGGGQPQHF. Written as DNA, the CDR3 is TGTGCCTGGAGTGTAGACGGGGGTGGACAGCCCCAGCATTTT.

The J gene is TRBJ2-5, the V gene TRBV7-6; 8 nucleotides agree with TRBD1. Trimming cost V 5 bases and J 2 bases; bases outside gene matches: 4. Germline V CDR1 and CDR2: SGHVS, FNYEAQ. The length of the CDR3 is 14 residues. The CDR3 here is CASSQQGVQETQYF. The DNA for the CDR3 is TGTGCCAGCAGCCAACAGGGGGTTCAAGAGACCCAGTACTTC.

The J gene is TRBJ2-3, the V gene TRBV5-5, with a possible D match to TRBD1 (6 bases). There are 13 residues in the CDR3. Per the germline V gene, CDR1 is SGHKS and CDR2 is YYEKEE (reference sequence). The V end was cut by 4 bases, the J end by 4 bases, with 10 bases between. This CDR3 reads CASSPWGPDTQYF. The DNA of the CDR3 is TGTGCCAGCAGCCCTTGGGGGCCAGATACGCAGTATTTT. Filled out from reference TRBV5-5 and TRBJ2-3, the complete variable domain reads DAGVTQSPTHLIKTRGQQVTLRCSPISGHKSVSWYQQVLGQGPQFIFQYYEKEERGRGNFPDRFSARQFPNYSSELNVNALLLGDSALYLCASSPWGPDTQYFGPGTRLTVL.

In its sample, this clone was seen once. The rearrangement joins TRBV5-4 to TRBJ2-1, with D perhaps TRBD2 (7 bases). V lost 4 bases and J lost 8, with 25 bases in between. From germline, CDR1 is SGHNT and CDR2 YYREEE (reference sequence). This CDR3 spans 17 amino acids. CDR3 sequence (DNA): TGTGCCAGCAGCCTTGGAGGGGGGGGCTGGCAGTCCGATGAGCAGTTCTTC. This gives the protein CASSLGGGGWQSDEQFF. Full variable domain (rest looked up from reference TRBV5-4 and TRBJ2-1): ETGVTQSPTHLIKTRGQQVTLRCSSQSGHNTVSWYQQALGQGPQFIFQYYREEENGRGNFPPRFSGLQFPNYSSELNVNALELDDSALYLCASSLGGGGWQSDEQFFGPGTRLTVL.

This chain links TRBV6-1 with TRBJ1-4; TRBD1 aligns across 7 bases. V gave up 3 bases and J gave up 6 bases; unmatched junction bases: 1. The CDR3 length is 13 residues. The germline CDR1 and CDR2 sequences are MNHNS and SASEGT. The CDR3 sequence: CASSDRGYEKLFF. The CDR3 DNA sequence: TGTGCCAGCAGTGACAGGGGGTATGAAAAACTGTTTTTT.

A single count supports this clone. The chain employs TRBV5-4 and TRBJ2-7; D unclear. Germline values: CDR1 SGHNT, CDR2 YYREEE (reference sequence). CDR3 length: 15 amino acids. Trimming cost V 0 bases and J 6 bases, with 16 bases left between them. The CDR3 DNA sequence: TGTGCCAGCAGCTTGGAAGCCGCTGATCTTTCCGAGCAGTACTTC. Its translation is CASSLEAADLSEQYF.

The rearrangement joins TRBV10-3 to TRBJ1-1; 8 bases are shared with TRBD1. The V gene end was trimmed by 2 bases and the J gene end by 1 base; junction bases not matched to a gene: 3. Per the germline V gene, CDR1 is ENHRY and CDR2 is SYGVKD. This CDR3 is built from 15 residues. The CDR3 coding sequence is TGTGCCATCAGTGAGATTGGACAGGGGAACACTGAAGCTTTCTTT. It encodes CAISEIGQGNTEAFF.

This clone occurred once. This chain uses TRBV6-1 with TRBJ2-3; 10 bases are shared with TRBD2. The trim removed 3 bases at V and 0 bases at J, leaving 3 bases unmatched. The germline CDR1 and CDR2 sequences are MNHNS and SASEGT. CDR3 length equals 16 residues. The CDR3: CASSELAGESTDTQYF. In DNA, the CDR3 is TGTGCCAGCAGTGAGCTAGCGGGGGAGAGCACAGATACGCAGTATTTT.

This chain connects TRBV5-6 to TRBJ2-7; 10 bases map to TRBD1. The length of the CDR3 is 15 residues. V gave up 5 bases and J gave up 1 base; unmatched junction bases: 6. Germline-derived CDR1 and CDR2 are SGHDT and YYEEEE. The DNA for the CDR3 is TGTGCCAGCAGGCGACAGGGGGCGATTTCCTACGAGCAGTACTTC. Encoded protein: CASRRQGAISYEQYF. The full variable domain, rest sourced from reference TRBV5-6 and TRBJ2-7, is DAGVTQSPTHLIKTRGQQVTLRCSPKSGHDTVSWYQQALGQGPQFIFQYYEEEERQRGNFPDRFSGHQFPNYSSELNVNALLLGDSALYLCASRRQGAISYEQYFGPGTRLTVT.

The chain is built from TRBV19 and TRBJ2-7; 7 nucleotides agree with TRBD1. Looked up from germline, CDR1 is LNHDA and CDR2 is SQIVND (reference sequence). This CDR3 is built from 14 residues. With 5 bases clipped from V and 0 bases from J, the junction kept 4 bases outside the gene matches. The CDR3 nucleotides read TGTGCCAGTAGTGCTGACAGGGCCTCCTACGAGCAGTACTTC. This encodes CASSADRASYEQYF. Looking up the rest from reference TRBV19 and TRBJ2-7 gives the full variable domain: DGGITQSPKYLFRKEGQNVTLSCEQNLNHDAMYWYRQDPGQGLRLIYYSQIVNDFQKGDIAEGYSVSREKKESFPLTVTSAQKNPTAFYLCASSADRASYEQYFGPGTRLTVT.

The chain uses TRBV19 and TRBJ1-2, with TRBD1 matching over 8 bases. The ends lost 0 bases at V and 3 bases at J; junction bases unmatched: 6. The CDR3 spans 16 residues. CDR1 LNHDA and CDR2 SQIVND come from the germline V gene (reference sequence). In DNA, the CDR3 is TGTGCCAGTAGTATAGACTCGGACAGGGAGGACTATGGCTACACCTTC. Protein sequence: CASSIDSDREDYGYTF. Complete variable domain (other parts from reference TRBV19 and TRBJ1-2): DGGITQSPKYLFRKEGQNVTLSCEQNLNHDAMYWYRQDPGQGLRLIYYSQIVNDFQKGDIAEGYSVSREKKESFPLTVTSAQKNPTAFYLCASSIDSDREDYGYTFGSGTRLTVV.